This T cell receptor beta chain is from a study of OX40 agonist ivuxolimab in advanced cancers. Overall study: People who had prior anti-PD-1, anti-PD-L1 or anti-CTLA-4 therapy could take part, and under 50% had some. Findings of the study overall: Low normalized T-cell clonal expansion also characterized some of the nonresponders. On average, a greater number of expanded clones characterised CD8+ T cells relative to CD4+.

Assay used: immunoSEQ multiplex PCR; TCRdb lists only in-frame clones, some missing. Here the sample spans tens of thousands of clones, less than 95% being singletons. Germline-derived CDR1 and CDR2 are MNHEY and SMNVEV (reference sequence). The V end lost 1 base, the J end lost 6 bases, and 15 bases lay between the germline ends. The CDR3 runs 15 residues. A word on this clone: What it binds is not known.

The source was CD4+ or CD8+ T cells sorted from blood, collected in a trial of the OX40 agonist ivuxolimab. This chain uses TRBV27 with TRBJ1-1, with D tentatively TRBD1 (6 bases). The TCR was taken from an adult with an advanced solid tumor such as melanoma, head and neck, liver or kidney cancer. The CDR3 protein is CASSLFTGPFAEAFF. The CDR3 region has the DNA TGTGCCAGCAGTTTATTCACAGGGCCGTTCGCTGAAGCTTTCTTT.